The clone carrying this T cell receptor beta chain showed up just a few times. The V and J ends lost 6 bases and 2 bases respectively, with 17 bases between them. Germline-derived CDR1 and CDR2 are MNHEY and SMNVEV (reference sequence). The CDR3 totals 15 residues. TCRdb reprocessed the RT-PCR reads with MiXCR, giving one entry per CDR3 protein. The repertoire has about 680,000 distinct CDR3 sequences, 14% of them found once; the top ten carry 3.6%. The sequenced sample was memory CD4+ T cells from blood. This rearrangement joins TRBV27 to TRBJ2-7; D may correspond to TRBD1 or TRBD2 (5 bases each). The TCR comes from a female donor in good health, serving as a healthy control. As DNA, the CDR3 is TGTGCCAGCAGCTCTCAAGGGGACCCCCCCTACGAGCAGTACTTC. Protein sequence: CASSSQGDPPYEQYF.